Detailed here is one T cell receptor beta chain. This clone's antigen is unknown. Base qualities are missing; no much larger clone stands one base away. The library came from the immunoSEQ multiplex PCR assay. For the multiplex PCR, a mixture combining 60 forward primers for TCR Vbeta segments and 13 reverse primers for TCR Jbeta segments was used. The CDR3 region of rearranged TCR beta genes was amplified from genomic DNA by a multiplex PCR assay. The Illumina HiSeq System was used to sequence the amplified TCR beta libraries as 87-base-pair reads. The original methods were these. A later analysis counted tens of millions of unique TCR beta chains across the 666 repertoires, and approximately 11 million of these chains were shared by at least two donors. Raw reads were error-corrected and collapsed into unique sequences with a nearest-neighbor algorithm that merged closely related sequences to remove PCR and sequencing errors. V, D and J gene segments were assigned by aligning CDR3 sequences to IMGT reference sequences. For a sequence to be retained, at least a six-nucleotide match to both a V gene segment and a J gene segment was required. A rearrangement was called productive if the CDR3 had no stop codons and remained in frame with V and J, and every other rearrangement was called non-productive. Following IMGT convention, CDR3 was defined as the stretch from the second conserved V-encoded cysteine up to the conserved J-encoded phenylalanine. In an earlier analysis of just under 600 of the donors, sequences lacking an unambiguous match to a single V gene segment were excluded. In an earlier analysis of 587 of the donors, a V segment was called functional when productive rearrangements were above 56.7%, and segregating when the standard deviation between donors exceeded 5%. A statistical classification framework was developed to diagnose cytomegalovirus status using the catalog of TCR beta chain sequences. A later analysis assigned V and J genes by comparing TCR nucleotide sequences with IMGT/GENE-DB human TR gene sequences. In a later analysis, CDR3 sequences and most-parsimonious VDJ recombination scenarios were assigned using the TCRdist pipeline. In a later analysis, each TCR beta chain was defined by its CDR3 amino acid sequence together with its V-gene family, and reads lacking a unique V-gene family were excluded. To address suspected cross-contamination and a sequencing artifact, a later analysis removed around 590 highly shared, low-generation-probability nucleotide sequences. In a later analysis, a clonal expansion index for each public chain was calculated from normalized within-repertoire ranks of inferred template counts. A later analysis computed generation probabilities with a VDJ recombination model fitted to out-of-frame rearrangements, and checked the results against IGoR. Hypergeometric tests were used in a later analysis to score TCR-TCR, TCR-HLA and TCR-CMV co-occurrence, with a repertoire-size bias correction applied to the TCR pairs. False discovery rates were estimated in a later analysis by permuting HLA or CMV assignments 20 times. In a later analysis, co-occurring TCRs were grouped using DBSCAN, and TCRdist sequence similarity was added for clustering within HLA-allele-positive subsets. Repertoires with fewer than 30,000 or more than 120,000 public chains, plus five repertoires with anomalous nucleotide sharing, were excluded from co-occurrence clustering. In TCRdb, the immuneACCESS table is reduced to in-frame sequences with V and J assigned. These tables do not hold every clone; where another copy was compared, an unresolved V gene accounts for under half, and the others remain unexplained. V and J calls and clone size are given by that table; D and trimming were obtained from the DNA. The sample table contains 90,000 to 150,000 clones; only one count was recorded for over 70% of them. Approximately 3% of the sample belongs to the ten largest clones.

In the germline V gene (reference sequence), CDR1 corresponds to GTSNPN and CDR2 to SVGIG. V is trimmed back by 4 bases and J by 7 bases, and the junction contains 10 bases that no gene match accounts for. The CDR3 has 14 amino acids, counting the end cysteine and phenylalanine. Only the CDR3 portion is preserved as DNA: 42 bases, with reading frame beginning at the first base. The data stem from a study of cytomegalovirus exposure and HLA in healthy donors (dated by TCRdb to about 2017). Regarding the study in general: In an earlier analysis of roughly 590 of the donors, less than 350 Gb of sequence data and approximately 120 million unique TCR beta sequences from 180 million or so T cells were reported. An early release that covered some 640 HLA-typed donors contained about 300 gigabases of sequencing data and around 85 million unique TCR sequences. Of the 350 to 400 genotyped donors, 81% fell in the genetic ancestry cluster associated with self-reported Caucasian donors. The study was designed to test whether signatures of past pathogen exposure could be identified by cataloging public T cell receptors. The T cell repertoires of under 750 subjects were profiled by immunosequencing and related to cytomegalovirus serostatus. In addition to the first cohort of hundreds of subjects, a separate validation cohort of approximately 130 different subjects was used. High-throughput TCR immunosequencing, statistical association of individual TCRs with disease status, and machine learning were combined to predict cytomegalovirus infection status. A later analysis re-examined previously published TCR beta repertoires from more than 650 donors and added high-resolution HLA genotyping to investigate patterns of TCR occurrence. The later analysis used no new phenotypic data to find candidate immune exposures, relying instead on TCR beta sequences and their occurrence across donors. In an earlier analysis of 500 to 650 of the donors, high-throughput TCR beta sequencing was used to judge whether each TCR beta V gene segment behaved as functional or pseudogenic. Donor age, sex, ethnicity and CMV serostatus were collected together with the repertoire data. Genome-wide SNP genotypes for about three fifths of the roughly 670 donors were used in a later genetic analysis, which treated that subset as a discovery cohort. Every discovery cohort repertoire had been produced on one sequencing platform. HLA typing included class I and class II loci at four-digit resolution. The number of donors typed differed by locus, with roughly 629-640 for A, B, C, DRB1 and DQB1, roughly 550 for DQA1, 606 for DPA1, and 472 for DPB1. Because of strong linkage in the cohort, roughly five DR-DQ haplotypes were treated as single units for association and clustering. Across around 400 genotyped donors of the cohort, an average of approximately 240,000 unique TCR beta nucleotide sequences per donor were sequenced, and 15% to 20% of those sequences were non-productive.

On the study overall, not on this receptor specifically: The classifier was reported to diagnose cytomegalovirus status with high specificity and sensitivity in both the original and validation cohorts. In a later analysis, most CMV-associated TCR beta chains were found to appear HLA-restricted, with HLA associations seemingly driven largely by CMV exposure. The sequencing pipeline was judged likely to have produced a cluster of highly shared sequence variants as a technical artifact. While some public TCRs were present in many individuals, most TCR sequences turned up only very rarely across donors. A later analysis reported that several top co-occurrence clusters appeared linked to parvovirus B19, influenza, CMV and Epstein-Barr virus. The only immune exposure information available for the cohort was CMV serostatus. When HLA alleles, especially DR and DQ, strongly co-occurred, attributing TCR associations to individual alleles was difficult. Only TCR beta chains were sequenced in this cohort, and the absence of alpha or paired-chain data limited detectable features. The study gave a list of more than 150 TCR beta chains associated with cytomegalovirus. Because the 87-base-pair reads could not distinguish some IMGT-functional V segments, including TRBV6-2 and TRBV6-3, those segments were excluded. In a later genetic analysis, a missense DCLRE1C variant was associated with V-gene and J-gene trimming of TCR beta chains, and the association was replicated in an independent cohort. A few of the identified cytomegalovirus-associated TCR beta chains were confirmed in vitro to be specific for cytomegalovirus antigens. Linkage disequilibrium might explain the correlated functional status among segregating V segments, but an unknown experimental factor could not be excluded. Presence/absence analyses assumed roughly uniform sequencing depth across donors, an assumption that may not hold. A later genetic analysis reported fewer N-insertions in productive TCRs among donors in an Asian-associated ancestry cluster than the roughly 650-donor mean. A further reported finding was that TCR beta sequences accurately predicted the HLA-A and HLA-B alleles for most subjects in the first cohort. Broadly in line with IMGT annotations, most TCR beta V segments showed up in productive rearrangements about 87% or about 30% of the time in an earlier analysis of a few hundred of the donors. The authors suggested that the approach could potentially be extended to other disease states and immunological phenotypes. Because some donors lacked HLA typing at each locus, the association tests relied only on the typed subset. A later analysis found that TCR association rates varied across HLA loci, with DRB1 alleles showing the most associated TCRs and HLA-C alleles the fewest. The earlier analysis of 450 to 700 of the donors excluded some 16 rarely observed V segments, including chromosome 9 orphons, because counts were too low. In a later analysis, 16,951 TCR beta sequences were associated with specific HLA alleles at a false discovery rate of 0.05. A later analysis found that HLA-associated TCR beta chains were more clonally expanded and had lower generation probabilities than equally common non-associated chains.

The cohort was made up of approximately 700 healthy bone marrow donors. At the time of sampling, every cohort member was nominally healthy, though immune exposures that went unrecorded were likely present. The donor tested CMV seropositive and was one of the 289 seropositive cohort members. Each donor provided a peripheral blood sample, and peripheral blood mononuclear cells were used for TCR beta sequencing. Genomic DNA extraction from the blood cell samples was performed with the Qiagen DNeasy Blood Extraction Kit. Sequencing was done on a sample of PBMCs. The sequence links TRBV30 to TRBJ2-7; TRBD1 aligns with 10 central bases. This TCR came from a woman between 35 and 50 years old in good health and CMV-seropositive. The DNA sequence is given as TGTGCCTGGACCCCTGGGACAGGGGTACGGGAGCAGTACTTC. It specifies CAWTPGTGVREQYF.